This section outlines one T cell receptor (beta chain) sequence together with its context. This entry is derived from a study of OX40 agonist ivuxolimab in advanced cancers. Method: immunoSEQ multiplex PCR; TCRdb's copy keeps in-frame clones and lacks some. The table lists 65,000 to 90,000 clones, approximately 90% of them singletons. This CDR3 spans 18 amino acids. Germline trimming cut 4 bases from V and 6 bases from J; bases unmatched to any gene: 13. CDR1 SEHNR and CDR2 FQNEAQ come from the germline V gene (reference sequence). The source was CD4+ or CD8+ T cells sorted from blood, collected in a trial of the OX40 agonist ivuxolimab. This rearrangement joins TRBV7-9 to TRBJ1-6; 9 positions agree with TRBD1. This clonotype was obtained from an adult with an advanced solid tumor such as melanoma, head and neck, liver or kidney cancer. Here the CDR3 DNA reads TGTGCCAGCAGCTCAATACGGGGGATGGACAGGGGTAATTCACCCCTCCACTTT. Its protein is CASSSIRGMDRGNSPLHF.